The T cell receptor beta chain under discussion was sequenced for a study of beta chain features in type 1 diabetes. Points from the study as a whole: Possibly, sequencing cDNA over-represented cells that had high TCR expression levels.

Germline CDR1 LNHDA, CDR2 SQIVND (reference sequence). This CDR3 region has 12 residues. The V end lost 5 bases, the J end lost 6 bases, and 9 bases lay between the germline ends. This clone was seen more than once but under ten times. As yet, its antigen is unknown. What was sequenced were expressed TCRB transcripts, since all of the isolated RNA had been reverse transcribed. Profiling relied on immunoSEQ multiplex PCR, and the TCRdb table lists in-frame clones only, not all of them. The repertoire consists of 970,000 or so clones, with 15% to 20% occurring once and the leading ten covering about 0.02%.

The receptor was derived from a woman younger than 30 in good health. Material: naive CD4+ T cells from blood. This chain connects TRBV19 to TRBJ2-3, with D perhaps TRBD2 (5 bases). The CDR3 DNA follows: TGTGCCAGTAGTCGGACTGGGGATACGCAGTATTTT. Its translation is CASSRTGDTQYF. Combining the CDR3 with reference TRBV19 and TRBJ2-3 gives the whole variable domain DGGITQSPKYLFRKEGQNVTLSCEQNLNHDAMYWYRQDPGQGLRLIYYSQIVNDFQKGDIAEGYSVSREKKESFPLTVTSAQKNPTAFYLCASSRTGDTQYFGPGTRLTVL.